These 29 T cell receptor beta chains came from one sample sequenced in a study of OX40 agonist ivuxolimab in advanced cancers. Using immunoSEQ multiplex PCR, the repertoire was profiled, and TCRdb retains in-frame clones only, with some absent. Here the sample spans 45,000 to 70,000 clones, more than 85% being singletons. Sequenced material: CD4+ or CD8+ T cells sorted from blood, taken in a trial of the OX40 agonist ivuxolimab. The receptors here all came from an adult with an advanced solid tumor such as melanoma, head and neck, liver or kidney cancer.

The chain carries TRBV6-1 and TRBJ1-2; 9 nucleotides align to TRBD1. The CDR3 is 15 residues long. Germline-derived CDR1 and CDR2 are MNHNS and SASEGT. V dropped 4 bases and J dropped 3; count of bases not matched to a gene: 6. The DNA for the CDR3 is TGTGCCAGCAGTGTCCTCCGGGACAGGGACTATGGCTACACCTTC. Protein: CASSVLRDRDYGYTF.

The chain carries TRBV9 and TRBJ2-2; 8 nucleotides align to TRBD1. The CDR3 has 15 residues. V shed 0 bases, J shed 4 bases, and the junction held 2 bases outside the gene matches. The germline V gene encodes CDR1 SGDLS and CDR2 YYNGEE. The CDR3 loop is CASSVVDRATGELFF. CDR3 sequence (DNA): TGTGCCAGCAGCGTAGTGGACAGGGCCACCGGGGAGCTGTTTTTT.

The rearrangement uses TRBV6-5 and TRBJ2-5; TRBD1 agrees at 8 bases. The CDR3 is 13 amino acids. Germline values: CDR1 MNHEY, CDR2 SVGAGI. The V segment lost 6 bases and the J segment 4 bases; nucleotides outside the gene matches: 4. The CDR3 bases are TGTGCCAGCAGGCGGGGACAGGTAGAGACCCAGTACTTC. Translated: CASRRGQVETQYF.

CDR3 residues: CASSPARSGTDTQYF. The DNA for the CDR3 is TGTGCCAGCAGTCCCGCCAGGAGCGGCACAGATACGCAGTATTTT. The rearrangement joins TRBV28 to TRBJ2-3; D ambiguous. The germline V gene has CDR1 MDHEN and CDR2 SYDVKM. V lost 5 bases and J lost 1, with 13 bases in between. The CDR3 extends over 15 amino acids.

The chain has TRBV6-5 and TRBJ2-7; no firm D call. This CDR3 region has 12 residues. V was cut by 8 bases and J by 6 bases, with 14 bases left in between. The germline gives CDR1 MNHEY, CDR2 SVGAGI. The CDR3 DNA reads as TGTGCCAGCCCCCAGGCCCCGTTCGAGCAGTACTTC. It encodes CASPQAPFEQYF.

The V call is TRBV9, the J call TRBJ2-5; 9 bases line up with TRBD1. CDR1 SGDLS and CDR2 YYNGEE come from the germline V gene. There are 15 residues in the CDR3. V lost 4 bases to trimming and J lost 2 bases; unmatched junction nucleotides: 6. The CDR3 here is CASSTPGTGQETQYF. The CDR3, as DNA: TGTGCCAGCAGCACCCCCGGGACAGGGCAAGAGACCCAGTACTTC.

V is TRBV5-8 and J is TRBJ1-1; the match to TRBD1 covers 8 bases. Germline values: CDR1 SGHTS, CDR2 YDEGEE. V dropped 4 bases and J dropped 5; count of bases not matched to a gene: 7. CDR3 length: 14 residues. In DNA, the CDR3 is TGTGCCAGCAGCCCAACAGGGGGGCGGACTGAAGCTTTCTTT. As protein: CASSPTGGRTEAFF.

This clone showed up just once. The rearrangement links TRBV7-3 to TRBJ1-6, with D perhaps matching TRBD1 (5 bases). This CDR3 has 14 amino acids. Germline values: CDR1 SGHTA, CDR2 FQGTGA. V dropped 4 bases and J dropped 7 bases, with 11 bases sitting between them. Here the CDR3 DNA reads TGTGCCAGCAGCTCCGGGACCGCGAATTCACCCCTCCACTTT. The encoded protein is CASSSGTANSPLHF.

The chain couples TRBV7-2 to TRBJ1-4; the D is unclear. Germline CDR1 reads SGHTA; CDR2 reads FQGNSA. The V and J ends lost 3 bases and 3 bases respectively, with 8 bases between them. CDR3 length: 14 residues. The CDR3 DNA reads as TGTGCCAGCAGCTTGGGTGGATCTAATGAAAAACTGTTTTTT. This encodes CASSLGGSNEKLFF.

The CDR3 here is CASKIAQSNEKLFF. CDR3 nucleotide sequence: TGTGCCAGCAAGATTGCCCAGAGTAATGAAAAACTGTTTTTT. The chain links TRBV6-5 to TRBJ1-4; D remains ambiguous. Germline CDR1 reads MNHEY; CDR2 reads SVGAGI. The CDR3 consists of 14 residues. Trimming pared 7 bases from V and 4 bases from J, leaving 13 bases between.

This clone occurred once. The CDR3 nucleotides are TGTGCCAGCAGGCCGGACAGAAATTCACCCCTCCACTTT. It is translated as CASRPDRNSPLHF. The chain links TRBV2 to TRBJ1-6; maybe TRBD1 (6 bases). CDR1 and CDR2 (germline): SNHLY, FYNNEI. V gave up 6 bases and J gave up 7 bases, with 10 bases separating them. The CDR3 consists of 13 residues.

The chain is built from TRBV23-1 and TRBJ2-7, with TRBD2 matching over 10 bases. TRBV23-1 falls under the ORF class, with uncertain function. V dropped 6 bases and J dropped 2; count of bases not matched to a gene: 4. CDR3 length equals 14 residues. CDR3 DNA sequence: TGCGCCAGCAGAAGGACTAGCGGTGCCTACGAGCAGTACTTC. This codes for CASRRTSGAYEQYF.

This chain links TRBV27 with TRBJ1-1; the D is unclear. Per the germline V gene, CDR1 is MNHEY and CDR2 is SMNVEV (reference sequence). V was pared by 6 bases and J by 1 base, with 9 bases between. This CDR3 region has 13 residues. This chain's CDR3 is CASSLWENTEAFF. The DNA of the CDR3 is TGTGCCAGCAGCTTGTGGGAGAACACTGAAGCTTTCTTT.

As regards this clone: The junction does not match germline at one end; this may be a read error. The chain uses TRBV9 and TRBJ1-2; a weak D match, TRBD1 (5 bases). Per the germline V gene, CDR1 is SGDLS and CDR2 is YYNGEE. This CDR3 comprises 13 residues. In nucleotides, the CDR3 is TGTGCCAGCAGCGTAGATGGGAGGGACTCCGGGTTATTC. Translated: CASSVDGRDSGLF.

The V call is TRBV7-9, the J call TRBJ1-6; D unclear. The CDR3 has 12 amino acids. V was cut by 4 bases and J by 7 bases, with 5 bases left in between. Germline V gene data show CDR1 as SEHNR and CDR2 as FQNEAQ (reference sequence). The CDR3 DNA is TGTGCCAGCAGCTCGAGCAATTCACCCCTCCACTTT. Its translation: CASSSSNSPLHF.

The rearrangement joins TRBV14 to TRBJ2-7; 8 positions match TRBD1. The V gene end was trimmed by 1 base and the J gene end by 4 bases; junction bases not matched to a gene: 3. The CDR3 extends over 14 amino acids. In germline, CDR1 is SGHDN, CDR2 FVKESK. Written as DNA, the CDR3 is TGTGCCAGCAGCCAAGCGACAGGGGAATACGAGCAGTACTTC. It translates to CASSQATGEYEQYF.

This clone was found once. The rearrangement joins TRBV7-9 to TRBJ2-7, with 8 bases aligning to TRBD1. CDR1 SEHNR and CDR2 FQNEAQ come from the germline V gene (reference sequence). V was pared by 1 base and J by 3 bases, with 5 bases of the junction left unmatched. CDR3 length: 15 residues. CDR3 sequence reads: CASSLVPGQVYEQYF. As DNA, the CDR3 is TGTGCCAGCAGCTTAGTCCCGGGACAGGTCTACGAGCAGTACTTC.

The gene calls are TRBV11-1 and TRBJ1-2; 12 positions match TRBD1. CDR3 length: 16 residues. J was trimmed by 8 bases and V by 5 bases; bases with no gene match: 12. Looked up from germline, CDR1 is SGHAT and CDR2 is FQDESV (reference sequence). The CDR3 here is CASSLQRDRGRVGYTF. CDR3 DNA sequence: TGTGCCAGCAGCCTACAGCGGGACAGGGGGCGCGTGGGCTACACCTTC.

The chain is built from TRBV28 and TRBJ1-3, with D perhaps TRBD1 (5 bases). Trimming pared 2 bases from V and 12 bases from J, leaving 14 bases between. The germline V gene has CDR1 MDHEN and CDR2 SYDVKM. The CDR3 consists of 13 residues. CDR3 amino acids: CASSLGPAQGIYF. The CDR3 DNA reads TGTGCCAGCAGTTTAGGACCTGCGCAGGGCATATATTTT.

V usage is TRBV28 and J usage is TRBJ2-3, with 12 positions matching TRBD2. Germline CDR1 reads MDHEN; CDR2 reads SYDVKM. The length of the CDR3 is 15 residues. Trimming cost V 4 bases and J 7 bases; bases outside gene matches: 6. The CDR3 reads CASSSLAGGTHTQYF. The CDR3 region has the DNA TGTGCCAGCAGTTCGCTAGCGGGGGGGACCCATACGCAGTATTTT.

This chain joins TRBV9 and TRBJ2-3; 9 bases fit TRBD2. The CDR3 has 16 residues. Germline V gene data show CDR1 as SGDLS and CDR2 as YYNGEE. Trimming cost V 1 base and J 5 bases; bases outside gene matches: 8. In DNA form, the CDR3 reads TGTGCCAGCAGCGTAAAGGCGGGGGGGCTTAAAGATACGCAGTATTTT. This translates into CASSVKAGGLKDTQYF.

The chain combines TRBV13 with TRBJ2-5; 11 bases map to TRBD2. Germline CDR1 reads PRHDT; CDR2 reads FYEKMQ (reference sequence). J lost 5 bases, V lost 4 bases, and 12 bases had no gene match. This CDR3 has 17 amino acids. The CDR3: CASSSGGSGRAGETQYF. The CDR3 DNA sequence: TGTGCCAGCAGCTCGGGGGGTAGCGGGAGGGCCGGGGAGACCCAGTACTTC.

V is TRBV5-1 and J is TRBJ1-3; D is uncertain. Trimming cost V 5 bases and J 4 bases, with 10 bases left between them. This CDR3 is built from 13 residues. Germline-derived CDR1 and CDR2 are SGHRS and YFSETQ. The chain's CDR3 is CASSERTGNTIYF. CDR3 in DNA: TGCGCCAGCAGTGAGAGGACCGGAAACACCATATATTTT. Variable domain in full (rest from reference TRBV5-1 and TRBJ1-3): KAGVTQTPRYLIKTRGQQVTLSCSPISGHRSVSWYQQTPGQGLQFLFEYFSETQRNKGNFPGRFSGRQFSNSRSEMNVSTLELGDSALYLCASSERTGNTIYFGEGSWLTVV.

The chain joins TRBV21-1 to TRBJ2-1; the table's D call, TRBD2, has no DNA check behind it. TRBV21-1 is a recognized pseudogene. The CDR3 runs to 16 residues. The CDR3 here is CASSKGEAFSYNEQFF. Here the CDR3 DNA reads TGTGCCAGCAGCAAAGGGGAGGCCTTCTCCTACAATGAGCAGTTCTTC.

This chain links TRBV4-1 with TRBJ2-5; 8 positions agree with TRBD2. The germline V gene encodes CDR1 MGHRA and CDR2 YSYEKL. CDR3 length equals 15 residues. V trimming: 4 bases; J trimming: 1 base; junction bases outside the gene matches: 5. For the CDR3, the DNA is TGCGCCAGCAGCCCCCACGGGGGGGGCCAAGAGACCCAGTACTTC. Translation: CASSPHGGGQETQYF.

The V call is TRBV7-9, the J call TRBJ2-3, with D possibly matching TRBD1 (6 bases). The germline V gene has CDR1 SEHNR and CDR2 FQNEAQ (reference sequence). This CDR3 contains 12 residues. The germline V and J ends were trimmed by 6 bases and 6 bases, with 10 bases remaining between them. The CDR3 sequence is CASRSTGDTQYF. As DNA, the CDR3 is TGTGCCAGCAGATCTACAGGGGATACGCAGTATTTT.

The chain links TRBV6-5 to TRBJ1-1; 9 positions agree with TRBD1. V dropped 6 bases and J dropped 0; count of bases not matched to a gene: 2. The germline V gene has CDR1 MNHEY and CDR2 SVGAGI. The CDR3 is 14 amino acids. The CDR3, as DNA: TGTGCCAGCAGATGGGACAGGGTGAACACTGAAGCTTTCTTT. It is translated as CASRWDRVNTEAFF.

For the CDR3, the DNA is TGTGCCAGCTCACCACATCCGGCCGACAATGAGCAGTTCTTC. Its translation is CASSPHPADNEQFF. The chain combines TRBV18 with TRBJ2-1; D unclear. Trimming took 1 base from V and 5 from J, leaving 9 bases between them. CDR3 length equals 14 residues. Germline V lookup: CDR1 KGHSH, CDR2 LQKENI.

As regards this clone: This sample includes further DNA sequences coding for the same CDR3. The chain carries TRBV2 and TRBJ2-5, with 8 bases identical to TRBD2. V lost 3 bases and J lost 3; bases outside the gene matches: 3. The CDR3 consists of 14 residues. Per germline, CDR1 SNHLY and CDR2 FYNNEI. Written as DNA, the CDR3 is TGTGCCAGCAGTGATGCCGGGAGGGAAGAGACCCAGTACTTC. Translating gives CASSDAGREETQYF.